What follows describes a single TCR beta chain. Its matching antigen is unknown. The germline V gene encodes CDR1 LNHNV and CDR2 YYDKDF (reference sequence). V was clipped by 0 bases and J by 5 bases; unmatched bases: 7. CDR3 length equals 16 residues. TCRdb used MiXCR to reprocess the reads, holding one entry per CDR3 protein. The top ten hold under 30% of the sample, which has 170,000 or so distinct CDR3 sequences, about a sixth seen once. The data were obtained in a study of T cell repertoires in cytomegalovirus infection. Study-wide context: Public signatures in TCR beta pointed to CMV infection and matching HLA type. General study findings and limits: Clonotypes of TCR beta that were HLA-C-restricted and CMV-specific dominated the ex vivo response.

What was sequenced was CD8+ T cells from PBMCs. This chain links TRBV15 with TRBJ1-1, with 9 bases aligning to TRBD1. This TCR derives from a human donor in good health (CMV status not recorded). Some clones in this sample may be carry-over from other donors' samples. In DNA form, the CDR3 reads TGTGCCACCAGCAGAGAGAGGGACAGGGAAAGAACTGAAGCTTTCTTT. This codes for CATSRERDRERTEAFF.